This T cell receptor (beta chain) was captured in a study of blood T cell repertoires in COVID-19. Original handling: Reference gene primers were amplified, and this amplification served to estimate nucleated cell counts. Sequencing was performed with immunoSEQ multiplex PCR; in TCRdb, only in-frame clones are kept and a portion is missing. D and trimming were read from the DNA, whereas the V and J calls and clone size are those reported in that table. Of fewer than 400,000 clones in the sample, nearly 90% are singletons; the top ten hold 1.5% to 2%. Germline assignment: CDR1 KGHSH and CDR2 LQKENI. The V gene lost 3 bases and the J gene lost 0 bases, with 13 bases spanning the gap. The CDR3 sequence is 16 residues long.

The TCR sequence derives from a woman aged 25 to 39 with COVID-19, enrolled during active disease. The J gene is TRBJ2-3, the V gene TRBV18; D may be TRBD2 (7 bases). Sequencing was carried out using peripheral blood. CDR3 residues: CASSPPRGGSTDTQYF. CDR3 sequence (DNA): TGTGCCAGCTCACCTCCCAGGGGAGGGAGCACAGATACGCAGTATTTT.